This section outlines one T cell receptor (beta chain) sequence together with its context. What it binds is not known. This sample was taken from a study of shared clonotypes between healthy human individuals. Study-level background: Aged between 18 and 49, the donors were a couple of women and three men. Broader study findings: It was the non-shared clonotypes that had lower generation probabilities than clonotypes shared by all four donors. Memory subsets generally showed smaller estimated richness than naive subsets did.

The table came from immunoSEQ multiplex PCR; TCRdb's copy has only in-frame clones and leaves some out. The repertoire consists of over 850,000 clones, with around 82% occurring once and the leading ten covering under 0.8%. Trimming cost V 2 bases and J 6 bases, with 8 bases left between them. Germline CDR1 MNHEY, CDR2 SVGAGI. There are 13 residues in the CDR3. From CD4+ cells came CD45RA+ naive and CD45RA-negative memory subsets. The material sequenced was memory CD4+ T cells from PBMCs. Subset here: CD45RA-negative fraction. V and J are TRBV6-5 and TRBJ1-5; unclear D gene. The clonotype originates from a man between 18 and 35 years old in good health. Some clones in this sample may be carry-over from other donors' samples. CDR3 sequence reads: CASSYDRFQPQHF. In DNA form, the CDR3 reads TGTGCCAGCAGTTACGATAGGTTTCAGCCCCAGCATTTT.